The 31 T cell receptor beta chains below come from one sample, sequenced in a study of blood T cell repertoires in COVID-19. Assay used: immunoSEQ multiplex PCR; TCRdb lists only in-frame clones, some missing. The sample gives 120,000 or so clones, about four fifths of which show up once; about a sixth is in the top ten. Sample: peripheral blood. The receptors were gathered from a woman aged 50 to 60 with acute or convalescent COVID-19.

The V gene is TRBV6-5, the J gene TRBJ2-2; no reliable D call. Trimming took 2 bases from V and 0 from J, leaving 7 bases between them. Per germline, CDR1 MNHEY and CDR2 SVGAGI. The CDR3 spans 15 residues. The CDR3 nucleotides are TGTGCCAGCAGTTACGTGGCAACGAACACCGGGGAGCTGTTTTTT. As protein: CASSYVATNTGELFF.

This clone was detected only a few times. This rearrangement joins TRBV18 to TRBJ1-5, with D unresolved. Trimming left V 1 base short and J 5 bases short, with 6 bases between. Germline CDR1 is KGHSH and CDR2 is LQKENI. The CDR3 contains 13 residues. The DNA for the CDR3 is TGTGCCAGCTCACCACGGCCTGATCAGCCCCAGCATTTT. Translation gives CASSPRPDQPQHF.

This clone was counted once. The chain carries TRBV2 and TRBJ2-1, with 8 bases that match TRBD2. With 3 bases clipped from V and 0 bases from J, the junction kept 7 bases outside the gene matches. The CDR3 sequence is 17 residues long. Germline CDR1 and CDR2: SNHLY and FYNNEI. CDR3 DNA: TGTGCCAGCAGTGACCTAGCGGGTTGGAGCTCCTACAATGAGCAGTTCTTC. As protein: CASSDLAGWSSYNEQFF.

This chain connects TRBV12-3 or TRBV12-4 to TRBJ2-7, with 9 bases matching TRBD2. The J segment lost 7 bases and the V segment lost 3 bases, leaving 4 bases of the junction unmatched. This CDR3 comprises 13 residues. CDR3 in amino acids: CASSFDSGGEQYF. DNA of the CDR3: TGTGCCAGCAGTTTTGATAGCGGGGGAGAGCAGTACTTC.

The genes are TRBV15 and TRBJ1-2; D is possibly TRBD1 (5 bases). Trimming took 3 bases from V and 0 from J, leaving 11 bases between them. Germline V gene lookup returns CDR1 LNHNV and CDR2 YYDKDF (reference sequence). The CDR3 sequence is 15 residues long. CDR3 residues: CATSRDRTPNYGYTF. The DNA of the CDR3 is TGTGCCACCAGCAGGGATAGGACACCTAACTATGGCTACACCTTC. Based on the CDR3 plus reference TRBV15 and TRBJ1-2, the full variable domain is DAMVIQNPRYQVTQFGKPVTLSCSQTLNHNVMYWYQQKSSQAPKLLFHYYDKDFNNEADTPDNFQSRRPNTSFCFLDIRSPGLGDTAMYLCATSRDRTPNYGYTFGSGTRLTVV.

The CDR3 region has the DNA TGTGCCAGCAGCCCGGGACAGTCAATCTACGAGCAGTACTTC. This gives the protein CASSPGQSIYEQYF. V is TRBV7-2 and J is TRBJ2-7, with 7 nucleotides matching TRBD1. Germline V gene data show CDR1 as SGHTA and CDR2 as FQGNSA. The CDR3 extends over 14 amino acids. V lost 5 bases, J lost 3 bases, and 7 bases stayed unmatched.

The rearrangement links TRBV19 to TRBJ1-2; D uncertain. Per germline, CDR1 LNHDA and CDR2 SQIVND (reference sequence). V lost 3 bases and J 8 bases, leaving 10 bases between the germline ends. The length of the CDR3 is 12 residues. CDR3 in DNA: TGTGCCAGTAGTATTCGCGGGCACGGCTACACCTTC. Translated: CASSIRGHGYTF.

V is TRBV6-5 and J is TRBJ2-7; D gene ambiguous. This CDR3 has 12 residues. Trimming took 8 bases from V and 7 from J, leaving 15 bases between them. The V gene's germline CDR1 is MNHEY and CDR2 SVGAGI. The CDR3 coding sequence is TGTGCCAGCCCGGCGGAACAAACAGAGCAGTACTTC. Residues: CASPAEQTEQYF.

The CDR3 DNA follows: TGTGCCAGCAGCCACCTCGGAGACAGGGGTCATCAGCCCCAGCATTTT. This encodes CASSHLGDRGHQPQHF. The V call is TRBV4-2, the J call TRBJ1-5, with TRBD1 matching over 8 bases. The CDR3 has 16 amino acids. Germline V gives CDR1 LGHNA, CDR2 YNFKEQ. The V and J ends lost 3 bases and 5 bases, in that order; junction bases with no gene match: 9.

V and J are TRBV4-2 and TRBJ2-7; TRBD1 is a possible D gene (6 bases). The CDR3 spans 13 residues. Germline V gene data show CDR1 as LGHNA and CDR2 as YNFKEQ. Deletions cut 1 base from V and 5 bases from J, with 9 bases between. The CDR3 DNA reads as TGTGCCAGCAGCCAAGGCAGGGGCGACGAGCAGTACTTC. Protein product: CASSQGRGDEQYF.

This chain uses TRBV12-5 with TRBJ2-2; D is unresolved. The germline V gene has CDR1 LGHNT and CDR2 FRNRAP. The CDR3 loop spans 13 amino acids. Trimming cost V 5 bases and J 7 bases, with 11 bases left between them. CDR3 sequence (DNA): TGTGCTAGTGGTCAAACAGTCGTCGGGGAGCTGTTTTTT. Protein: CASGQTVVGELFF.

This chain's CDR3 is CASLTRQGGGTGELFF. Written as DNA, the CDR3 is TGTGCTTCTCTGACGAGACAGGGAGGAGGCACCGGGGAGCTGTTTTTT. The chain uses TRBV12-5 and TRBJ2-2, with a weak D call TRBD1 (7 bases). This CDR3 contains 16 residues. V lost 11 bases to trimming and J lost 4 bases, with 23 bases between them. Germline V CDR1 and CDR2: LGHNT, FRNRAP.

The chain joins TRBV3-1 (or the pseudogene TRBV3-2) to TRBJ2-3; 7 positions match TRBD2. The germline gives CDR1 LGHDT, CDR2 YNNKEL (reference sequence). V was clipped by 3 bases and J by 3 bases; unmatched bases: 3. The CDR3 is 14 residues long. The CDR3 loop is CASSQRGSTDTQYF. The CDR3 DNA follows: TGTGCCAGCAGCCAGCGGGGGAGTACAGATACGCAGTATTTT.

This clone was observed at least ten times. V and J are TRBV30 and TRBJ1-5; D ambiguous. V shed 0 bases and J shed 6 bases, with 12 bases lying between them. Germline-derived CDR1 and CDR2 are GTSNPN and SVGIG (reference sequence). This CDR3 region has 14 residues. CDR3 in DNA: TGTGCCTGGAGTGTAAAGGCGGGAATTCAGCCCCAGCATTTT. Amino acid sequence: CAWSVKAGIQPQHF.

The gene calls are TRBV30 and TRBJ1-3; 11 bases map to TRBD1. This CDR3 has 18 amino acids. CDR1 and CDR2 from the germline V gene are GTSNPN and SVGIG (reference sequence). The ends lost 4 bases at V and 0 bases at J; junction bases unmatched: 11. The CDR3 sequence is CAWKGDRGNTVSGNTIYF. CDR3 nucleotides: TGTGCCTGGAAGGGGGACAGGGGGAACACGGTCTCTGGAAACACCATATATTTT.

J is TRBJ1-2 and V is TRBV6-1, with TRBD1 identical over 8 bases. Germline trimming cut 2 bases from V and 2 bases from J; bases unmatched to any gene: 4. This CDR3 contains 15 residues. Germline assignment: CDR1 MNHNS and CDR2 SASEGT. This chain's CDR3 is CASSEMTGANYGYTF. CDR3 sequence (DNA): TGTGCCAGCAGTGAAATGACAGGGGCGAACTATGGCTACACCTTC.

The CDR3: CASSLHTGNTIYF. In nucleotides, the CDR3 is TGTGCCAGCAGCTTACACACTGGAAACACCATATATTTT. The chain couples TRBV11-2 to TRBJ1-3, with unresolved D. V was clipped by 2 bases and J by 2 bases, with 4 bases between them. Per the germline V gene, CDR1 is SGHAT and CDR2 is FQNNGV. The CDR3 sequence is 13 residues long.

This chain connects TRBV24-1 to TRBJ1-5, with TRBD1 as a possible D gene (5 bases). The CDR3 is made up of 13 amino acids. Between the trimmed V and J ends, which lost 6 bases and 10 bases, there was a span of 15 bases. CDR1 and CDR2 from the germline V gene are KGHDR and SFDVKD. CDR3 protein: CATSPGPLSPQHF. The CDR3 coding sequence is TGTGCCACCAGTCCAGGGCCGCTCAGCCCCCAGCATTTT.

This sequence joins TRBV6-5 and TRBJ1-1, with 8 positions matching TRBD1. After removal of 4 bases from V and 1 base from J, the junction contained 5 bases not matched to a gene. CDR3 length: 15 residues. Germline V gives CDR1 MNHEY, CDR2 SVGAGI. The CDR3, as DNA: TGTGCCAGCAGTTTCTACAGGGGGGAGAACACTGAAGCTTTCTTT. It encodes CASSFYRGENTEAFF.

This clone has just a few counts. The chain has TRBV27 and TRBJ2-5, with 7 bases lining up with TRBD2. With V trimmed by 7 bases and J by 3 bases, 11 bases remained unmatched. CDR3 length: 15 amino acids. CDR1 is MNHEY, CDR2 SMNVEV, per germline (reference sequence). CDR3: CASTGGGQGKETQYF. The DNA for the CDR3 is TGTGCCAGCACTGGGGGGGGTCAGGGAAAAGAGACCCAGTACTTC.

The chain carries TRBV19 and TRBJ1-1; TRBD1 agrees at 9 bases. The CDR3 is made up of 17 amino acids. Germline V gene data show CDR1 as LNHDA and CDR2 as SQIVND (reference sequence). V was pared by 3 bases and J by 0 bases, with 8 bases of the junction left unmatched. CDR3 bases: TGTGCCAGTAGTATCCGCCGCCGGGACAGGGTGAACACTGAAGCTTTCTTT. Translation gives CASSIRRRDRVNTEAFF. Looking up the rest from reference TRBV19 and TRBJ1-1 gives the full variable domain: DGGITQSPKYLFRKEGQNVTLSCEQNLNHDAMYWYRQDPGQGLRLIYYSQIVNDFQKGDIAEGYSVSREKKESFPLTVTSAQKNPTAFYLCASSIRRRDRVNTEAFFGQGTRLTVV.

The rearrangement joins TRBV7-2 to TRBJ1-6, with unresolved D. V dropped 5 bases and J dropped 10 bases, with 18 bases sitting between them. CDR3 length: 15 amino acids. Germline CDR1 reads SGHTA; CDR2 reads FQGNSA. The CDR3: CASSPRVEGKSPLHF. The CDR3, as DNA: TGTGCCAGCAGCCCTCGGGTGGAGGGAAAATCACCCCTCCACTTT.

The rearrangement joins TRBV3-1 (or the pseudogene TRBV3-2) to TRBJ2-7; D possibly corresponds to TRBD1 (5 bases). Germline V gene lookup returns CDR1 LGHDT and CDR2 YNNKEL (reference sequence). The CDR3 covers 12 residues. Trimming pared 4 bases from V and 6 bases from J, leaving 10 bases between. CDR3 in amino acids: CASSRRDREQYF. DNA for the CDR3: TGTGCCAGCAGCCGCAGGGATCGCGAGCAGTACTTC.

The rearrangement joins TRBV6-5 to TRBJ2-7, with 11 bases lining up with TRBD1. The CDR3 contains 15 residues. V shed 6 bases, J shed 4 bases, and the junction held 8 bases outside the gene matches. Germline-derived CDR1 and CDR2 are MNHEY and SVGAGI. The CDR3: CASRKEGTGGYEQYF. CDR3 nucleotide sequence: TGTGCCAGCAGGAAAGAAGGGACAGGGGGTTACGAGCAGTACTTC.

The chain combines TRBV14 with TRBJ2-2; weak D call: TRBD1 (5 bases). CDR3 length: 14 amino acids. Germline V gene sequence: CDR1 SGHDN, CDR2 FVKESK. The V and J ends lost 6 bases and 6 bases respectively, with 14 bases between them. CDR3 bases: TGTGCCAGCAGTAGGGGTACCGTCCCCGGGGAGCTGTTTTTT. Encoded protein: CASSRGTVPGELFF.

The gene calls are TRBV9 and TRBJ2-2, with D unclear. The CDR3 has 14 amino acids. Trimming took off 7 bases at V and 6 bases at J, with 16 bases between the two ends. Looked up from germline, CDR1 is SGDLS and CDR2 is YYNGEE. The CDR3 spells CASSLGPSAGELFF. In nucleotides, the CDR3 is TGTGCCAGCTCCCTTGGGCCTTCCGCCGGGGAGCTGTTTTTT.

CDR3 amino acids: CASSYSHSGNTIYF. As DNA, the CDR3 is TGTGCCAGCAGTTACTCCCACTCTGGAAACACCATATATTTT. The chain combines TRBV6-5 with TRBJ1-3, with no clear D. Trimming took 0 bases from V and 0 from J, leaving 3 bases between them. The CDR3 contains 14 residues. CDR1 MNHEY and CDR2 SVGAGI come from the germline V gene.

V usage is TRBV2 and J usage is TRBJ2-3, with a weak D call TRBD1 (7 bases). The CDR3 spans 16 residues. CDR1 and CDR2 from the germline V gene are SNHLY and FYNNEI. Deletions cut 10 bases from V and 7 bases from J, with 27 bases between. The CDR3 bases are TGTGCCACTCAGGGGGGAAGGTGGCGGAGTGGGAATACGCAGTATTTT. Its translation: CATQGGRWRSGNTQYF.

This sequence joins TRBV13 and TRBJ1-5; D is unclear. The V gene's germline CDR1 is PRHDT and CDR2 FYEKMQ (reference sequence). V was clipped by 0 bases and J by 1 base, with 7 bases between them. There are 15 residues in the CDR3. The CDR3 sequence is CASSLGGGSNQPQHF. The CDR3 DNA reads TGTGCCAGCAGCTTAGGAGGAGGGAGCAATCAGCCCCAGCATTTT.

This clone was detected only once. The CDR3 loop reads CASNLRGTQPQHF. The CDR3 region has the DNA TGTGCCAGCAACCTGCGGGGGACGCAGCCCCAGCATTTT. The chain employs TRBV28 and TRBJ1-5; TRBD1 is a possible D gene (5 bases). Germline V gene data show CDR1 as MDHEN and CDR2 as SYDVKM. The CDR3 totals 13 residues. The V end was cut by 7 bases, the J end by 7 bases, with 14 bases between.

The chain recombines TRBV18 with TRBJ2-7, with a weak D call TRBD1 (5 bases). The CDR3 runs 15 residues. Germline CDR1 and CDR2: KGHSH and LQKENI. Trimming pared 1 base from V and 2 bases from J, leaving 12 bases between. The CDR3 nucleotides are TGTGCCAGCTCACCACGCGGTACAGGAACCTACGAGCAGTACTTC. Translation: CASSPRGTGTYEQYF.